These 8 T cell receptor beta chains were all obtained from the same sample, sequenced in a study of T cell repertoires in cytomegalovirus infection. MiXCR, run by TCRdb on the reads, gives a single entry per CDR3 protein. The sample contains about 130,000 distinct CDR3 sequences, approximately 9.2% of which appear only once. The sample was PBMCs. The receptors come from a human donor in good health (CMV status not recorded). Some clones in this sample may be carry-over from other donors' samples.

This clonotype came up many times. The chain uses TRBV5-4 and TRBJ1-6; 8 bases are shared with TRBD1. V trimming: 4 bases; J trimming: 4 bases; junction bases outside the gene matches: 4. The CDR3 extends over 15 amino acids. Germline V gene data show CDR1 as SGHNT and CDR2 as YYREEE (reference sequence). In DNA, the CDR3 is TGTGCCAGCAGCAGACAGGGGACGTATAATTCACCCCTCCACTTT. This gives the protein CASSRQGTYNSPLHF.

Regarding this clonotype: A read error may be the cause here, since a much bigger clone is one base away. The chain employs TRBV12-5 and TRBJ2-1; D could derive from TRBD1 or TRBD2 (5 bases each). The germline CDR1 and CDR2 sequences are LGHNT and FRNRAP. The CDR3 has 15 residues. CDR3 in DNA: TGTACTAGTGGCGAAGACAGCGGCTCGTACAATGAGCAGTTCTTC. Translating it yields CTSGEDSGSYNEQFF.

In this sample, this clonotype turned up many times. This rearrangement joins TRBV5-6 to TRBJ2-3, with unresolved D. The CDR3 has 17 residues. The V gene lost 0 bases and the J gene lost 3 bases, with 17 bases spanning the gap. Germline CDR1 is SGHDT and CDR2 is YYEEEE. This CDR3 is CASSLAWAEYRTDTQYF. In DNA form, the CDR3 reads TGTGCCAGCAGCTTGGCCTGGGCTGAATATCGGACAGATACGCAGTATTTT. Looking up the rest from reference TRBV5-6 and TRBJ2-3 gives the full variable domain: DAGVTQSPTHLIKTRGQQVTLRCSPKSGHDTVSWYQQALGQGPQFIFQYYEEEERQRGNFPDRFSGHQFPNYSSELNVNALLLGDSALYLCASSLAWAEYRTDTQYFGPGTRLTVL.

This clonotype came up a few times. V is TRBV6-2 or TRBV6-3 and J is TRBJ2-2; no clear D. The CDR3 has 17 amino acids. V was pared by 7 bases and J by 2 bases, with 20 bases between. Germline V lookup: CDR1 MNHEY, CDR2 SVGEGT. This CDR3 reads CASTLRPPAPNTGELFF. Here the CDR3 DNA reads TGTGCCAGCACCTTGCGTCCCCCGGCCCCTAACACCGGGGAGCTGTTTTTT.

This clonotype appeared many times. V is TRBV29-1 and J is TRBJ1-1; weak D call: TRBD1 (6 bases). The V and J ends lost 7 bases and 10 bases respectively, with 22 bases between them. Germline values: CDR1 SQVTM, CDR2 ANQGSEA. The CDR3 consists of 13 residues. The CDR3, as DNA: TGCAGCGCCGAGGACCCGGGGGCTCTAGCAGCTTTCTTT. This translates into CSAEDPGALAAFF.

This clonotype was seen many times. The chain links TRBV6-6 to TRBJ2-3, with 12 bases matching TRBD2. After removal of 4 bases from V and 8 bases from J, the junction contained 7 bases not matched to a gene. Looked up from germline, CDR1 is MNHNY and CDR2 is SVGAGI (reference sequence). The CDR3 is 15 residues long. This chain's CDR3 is CASSSRLAGEVTQYF. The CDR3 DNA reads TGTGCCAGCAGTTCCAGACTAGCGGGGGAGGTTACGCAGTATTTT.

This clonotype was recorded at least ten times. In DNA, the CDR3 is TGTGCCAGCAGTTTTAATAGGGGCCGGGTGGATGAAGCTTTCTTT. It encodes CASSFNRGRVDEAFF. The chain joins TRBV28 to TRBJ1-1; D is possibly TRBD1 (5 bases). CDR1 and CDR2 (germline): MDHEN, SYDVKM. The CDR3 covers 15 residues. V shed 3 bases and J shed 7 bases, with 18 bases lying between them.

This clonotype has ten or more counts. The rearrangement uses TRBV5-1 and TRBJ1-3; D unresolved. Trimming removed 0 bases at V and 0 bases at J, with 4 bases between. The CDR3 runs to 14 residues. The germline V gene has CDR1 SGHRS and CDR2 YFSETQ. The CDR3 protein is CASSLGSSGNTIYF. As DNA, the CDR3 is TGCGCCAGCAGCTTGGGCAGCTCTGGAAACACCATATATTTT.